This TCR beta chain was recovered during a study of PD-L1 blockade in urothelial cancer. Study-wide background: In 2014 therapy began: atezolizumab 1,200 mg intravenously every 3 weeks. At 6 weeks and at 3 weeks (second dose) after treatment start, blood was analyzed.

Regarding the study as a whole: Patients with durable benefit had greater blood expansion of tumor-associated TCR clones 3 weeks into treatment.

Germline loops: CDR1 SGHDT, CDR2 YYEEEE. Trimming removed 4 bases from V and 5 bases from J; junction bases left unmatched: 6. The CDR3 is 15 amino acids. Measured with immunoSEQ multiplex PCR; TCRdb has only the in-frame clones, and not every one. The sample gives around 71,000 clones, around four fifths of which show up once; approximately 6.7% is in the top ten. Time point in this sample: pretreatment peripheral blood. Of note for this clone: Its matching antigen is unknown.

This rearrangement joins TRBV5-6 to TRBJ2-7; 13 bases match TRBD2. This receptor was identified in a middle-aged man with urothelial cancer. The sample was PBMCs, taken around atezolizumab (anti-PD-L1) treatment. CDR3 in DNA: TGTGCCAGCAGCCCGGCCGGACTAGCGGGGGACGAGCAGTACTTC. Protein sequence: CASSPAGLAGDEQYF.